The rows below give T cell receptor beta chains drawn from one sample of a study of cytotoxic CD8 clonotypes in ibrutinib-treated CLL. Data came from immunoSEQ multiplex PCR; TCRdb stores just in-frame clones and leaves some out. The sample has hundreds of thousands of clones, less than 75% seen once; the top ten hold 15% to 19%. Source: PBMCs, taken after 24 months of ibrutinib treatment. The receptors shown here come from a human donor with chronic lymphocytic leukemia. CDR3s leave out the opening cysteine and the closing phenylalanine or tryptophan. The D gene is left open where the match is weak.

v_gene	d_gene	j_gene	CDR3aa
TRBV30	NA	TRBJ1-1	AWSHAGADTEAF
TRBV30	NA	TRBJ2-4	AWSVAAQLAKNIQY
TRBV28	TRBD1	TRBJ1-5	ASTRLGQGNQPQH
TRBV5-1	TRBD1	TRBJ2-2	ASSLAATGVNTGELF
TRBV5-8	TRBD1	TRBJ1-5	ASSEGQGRNQPQH
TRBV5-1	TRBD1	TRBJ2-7	ASSLTGGYEQY
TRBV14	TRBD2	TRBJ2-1	ASSHGLAPSSYNEQF
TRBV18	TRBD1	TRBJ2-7	ASSGQGHSSYEQY
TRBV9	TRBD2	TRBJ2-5	ASSPEGGRWQLGETQY
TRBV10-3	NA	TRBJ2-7	AISRQDSSYEQY
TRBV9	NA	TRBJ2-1	ASSVAGGTNYNEQF
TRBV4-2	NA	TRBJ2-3	ASSPKLVGDTQY
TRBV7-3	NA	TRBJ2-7	ASSLTSQGPYEQY
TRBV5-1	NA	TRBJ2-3	ASSFRGEADTQY
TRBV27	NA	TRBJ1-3	ASSLGPNSGNTIY
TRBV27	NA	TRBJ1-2	ASTRDPGYGYT
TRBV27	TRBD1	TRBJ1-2	ASSGTGGNGYT
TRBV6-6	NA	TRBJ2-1	ASSGENEQF
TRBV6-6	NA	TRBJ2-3	ASSLDGAFTDTQY
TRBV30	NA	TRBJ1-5	AWSEGYQPQH
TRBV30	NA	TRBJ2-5	AQGTSQETQY
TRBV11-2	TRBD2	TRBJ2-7	ASSLDGGVFYEQY
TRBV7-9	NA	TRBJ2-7	ASSFGEQPYEQY
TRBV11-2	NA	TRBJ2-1	ASSPVAGLFYNEQF
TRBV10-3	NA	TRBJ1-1	AIKGLNTEAF
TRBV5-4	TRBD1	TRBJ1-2	ASSDRERQGWDGYT
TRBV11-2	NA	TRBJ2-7	ASSFRGSPSTGEQY
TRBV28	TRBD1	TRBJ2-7	ASFSGTGAAGTYEQY
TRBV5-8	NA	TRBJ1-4	ASSSGFGAELF
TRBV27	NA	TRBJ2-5	ASSHLDDKETQY
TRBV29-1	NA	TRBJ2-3	SVVGQGGDTQY
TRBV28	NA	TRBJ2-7	ASSARYEQY
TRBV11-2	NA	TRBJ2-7	ASSPDYLEQY
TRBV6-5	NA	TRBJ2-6	ASRRKTSGANVLT
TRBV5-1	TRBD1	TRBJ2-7	ASSATGGMFEQY
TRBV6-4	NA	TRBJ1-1	ASSAGGNTEAF
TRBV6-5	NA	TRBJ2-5	ASSYTIQSFQETQY
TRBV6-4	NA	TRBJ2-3	ASSDTPMGHLSTDTQY
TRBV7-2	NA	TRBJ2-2	ASSLAGGTFAYTGELF
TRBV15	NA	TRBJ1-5	ATSRSGNGGQPQH
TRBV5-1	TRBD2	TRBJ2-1	ASSLDWLAGPYNEQF
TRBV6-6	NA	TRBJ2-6	ASSLWGSGANVLT
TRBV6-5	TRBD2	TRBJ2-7	ASSSELAGSYEQY
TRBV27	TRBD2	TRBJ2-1	ASSPPLGSGRTLVLYNEQF
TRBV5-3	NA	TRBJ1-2	ARSLDLFQGKGYT
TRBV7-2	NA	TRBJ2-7	ASSSGGVHEQY
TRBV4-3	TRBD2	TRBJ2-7	ASSPGLAAYEQY
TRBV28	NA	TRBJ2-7	ATGSGGTSEQY
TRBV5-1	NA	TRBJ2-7	ASSLGQGSVYYEQY
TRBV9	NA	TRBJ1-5	ASSPGSFNQPQH
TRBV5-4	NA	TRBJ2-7	ASSLGTYEQY
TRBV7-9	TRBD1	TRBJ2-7	ASSPKTGRTYEQY
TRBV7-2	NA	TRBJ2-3	ASSSRVGPAHQY
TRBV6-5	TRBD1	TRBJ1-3	ASSIQGALGNTIY
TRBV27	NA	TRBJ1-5	ASSRGREPQH
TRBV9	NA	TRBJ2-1	ASSVGSFYNEQF
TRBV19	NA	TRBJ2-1	ASRHSTSPRYNEQF